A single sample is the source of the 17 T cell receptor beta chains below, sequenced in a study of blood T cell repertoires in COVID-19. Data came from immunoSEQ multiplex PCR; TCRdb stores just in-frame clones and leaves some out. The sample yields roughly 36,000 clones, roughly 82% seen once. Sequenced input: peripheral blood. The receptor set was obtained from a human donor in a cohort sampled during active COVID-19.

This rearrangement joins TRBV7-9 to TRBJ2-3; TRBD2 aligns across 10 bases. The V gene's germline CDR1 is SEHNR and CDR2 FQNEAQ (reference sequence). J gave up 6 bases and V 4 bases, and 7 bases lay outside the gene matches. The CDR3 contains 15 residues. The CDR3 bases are TGTGCCAGCAGCTCGATAGCGGGGGGCAGGGATACGCAGTATTTT. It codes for CASSSIAGGRDTQYF.

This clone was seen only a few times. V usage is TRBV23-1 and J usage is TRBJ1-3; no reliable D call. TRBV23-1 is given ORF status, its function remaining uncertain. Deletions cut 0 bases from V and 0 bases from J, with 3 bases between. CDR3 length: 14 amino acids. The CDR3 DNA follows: TGCGCCAGCAGTCAATCGTACTCTGGAAACACCATATATTTT. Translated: CASSQSYSGNTIYF.

The DNA for the CDR3 is TGTGCCAGCAGCCCCCTTGACAGCAGTAAAAACTATGGCTACACCTTC. Translated, it gives CASSPLDSSKNYGYTF. This chain connects TRBV5-8 to TRBJ1-2; D possibly corresponds to TRBD1 (5 bases). This CDR3 has 16 amino acids. Trimming removed 4 bases from V and 2 bases from J, with 18 bases in between. Germline V gene data show CDR1 as SGHTS and CDR2 as YDEGEE.

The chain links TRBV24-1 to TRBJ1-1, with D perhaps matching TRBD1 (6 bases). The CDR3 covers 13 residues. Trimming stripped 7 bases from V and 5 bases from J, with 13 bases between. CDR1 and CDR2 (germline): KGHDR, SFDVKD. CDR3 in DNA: TGTGCCACCAGGGAGGGGGGGCAGACTGAAGCTTTCTTT. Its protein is CATREGGQTEAFF.

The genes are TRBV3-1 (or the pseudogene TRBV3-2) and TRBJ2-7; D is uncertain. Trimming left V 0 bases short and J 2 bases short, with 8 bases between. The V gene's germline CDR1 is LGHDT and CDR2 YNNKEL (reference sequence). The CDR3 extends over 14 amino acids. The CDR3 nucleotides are TGTGCCAGCAGCCAAGATCCTACTGCCTACGAGCAGTACTTC. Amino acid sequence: CASSQDPTAYEQYF.

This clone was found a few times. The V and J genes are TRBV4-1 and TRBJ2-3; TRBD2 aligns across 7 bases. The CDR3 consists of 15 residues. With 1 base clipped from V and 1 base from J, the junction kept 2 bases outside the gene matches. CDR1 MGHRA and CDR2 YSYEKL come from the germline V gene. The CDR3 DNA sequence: TGCGCCAGCAGCCAAGGACTAGCTGGCACAGATACGCAGTATTTT. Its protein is CASSQGLAGTDTQYF.

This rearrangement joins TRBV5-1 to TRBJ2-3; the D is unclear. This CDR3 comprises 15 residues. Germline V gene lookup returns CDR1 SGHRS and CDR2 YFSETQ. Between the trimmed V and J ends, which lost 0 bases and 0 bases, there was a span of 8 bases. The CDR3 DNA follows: TGCGCCAGCAGCTTGGTTGCCAGAAGCACAGATACGCAGTATTTT. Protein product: CASSLVARSTDTQYF.

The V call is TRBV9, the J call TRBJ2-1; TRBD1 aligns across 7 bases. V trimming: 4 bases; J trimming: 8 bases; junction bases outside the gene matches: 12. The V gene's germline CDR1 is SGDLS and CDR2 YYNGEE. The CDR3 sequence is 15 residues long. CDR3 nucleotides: TGTGCCAGCAGCCTAGGAAGGGGGCGCTCCCATGAGCAGTTCTTC. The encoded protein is CASSLGRGRSHEQFF.

This CDR3 is CASSIQGRGEQFF. The CDR3 nucleotides are TGTGCCAGTAGTATCCAGGGGAGAGGGGAGCAGTTCTTC. This rearrangement joins TRBV19 to TRBJ2-1; weak D call: TRBD1 (6 bases). Trimming cost V 3 bases and J 10 bases, with 13 bases left between them. The germline CDR1 and CDR2 sequences are LNHDA and SQIVND (reference sequence). CDR3 length equals 13 residues.

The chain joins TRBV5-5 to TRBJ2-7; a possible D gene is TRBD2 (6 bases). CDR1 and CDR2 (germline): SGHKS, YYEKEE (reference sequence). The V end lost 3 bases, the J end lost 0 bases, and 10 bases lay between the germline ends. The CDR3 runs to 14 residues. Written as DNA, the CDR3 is TGTGCCAGCAGCTCCTCCGGGAGCTCCTACGAGCAGTACTTC. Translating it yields CASSSSGSSYEQYF.

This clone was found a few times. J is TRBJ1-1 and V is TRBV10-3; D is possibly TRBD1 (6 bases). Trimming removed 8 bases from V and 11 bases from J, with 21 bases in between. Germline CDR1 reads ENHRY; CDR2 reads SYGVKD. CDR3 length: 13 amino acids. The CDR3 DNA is TGTGCCATCCACGGGGCTTCACAGGGCCAGGCTTTCTTT. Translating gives CAIHGASQGQAFF.

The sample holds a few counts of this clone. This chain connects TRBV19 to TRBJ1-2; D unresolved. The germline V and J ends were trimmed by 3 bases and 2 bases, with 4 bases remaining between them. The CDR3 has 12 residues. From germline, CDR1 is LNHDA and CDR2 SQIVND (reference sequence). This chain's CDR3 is CASSIQNYGYTF. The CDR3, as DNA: TGTGCCAGTAGTATCCAGAACTATGGCTACACCTTC.

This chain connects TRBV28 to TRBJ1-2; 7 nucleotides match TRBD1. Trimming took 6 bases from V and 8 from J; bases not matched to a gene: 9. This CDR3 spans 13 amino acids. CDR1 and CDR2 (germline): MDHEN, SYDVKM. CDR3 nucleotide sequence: TGTGCCAGCAGCTCAATCTGGGGACAGGGCTACACCTTC. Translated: CASSSIWGQGYTF.

The CDR3 is CSASTASTDTQYF. In nucleotides, the CDR3 is TGCAGCGCCTCGACAGCTAGCACAGATACGCAGTATTTT. This chain links TRBV29-1 with TRBJ2-3; D is perhaps TRBD1 (5 bases). This CDR3 has 13 amino acids. V lost 7 bases and J 0 bases, leaving 11 bases between the germline ends. The germline V gene has CDR1 SQVTM and CDR2 ANQGSEA.

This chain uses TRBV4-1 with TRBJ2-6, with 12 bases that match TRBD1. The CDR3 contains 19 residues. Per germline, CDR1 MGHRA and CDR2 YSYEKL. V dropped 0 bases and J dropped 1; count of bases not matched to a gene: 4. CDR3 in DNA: TGCGCCAGCAGCCAAGATGGGGGACAGGGGGCTTCTGGGGCCAACGTCCTGACTTTC. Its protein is CASSQDGGQGASGANVLTF.

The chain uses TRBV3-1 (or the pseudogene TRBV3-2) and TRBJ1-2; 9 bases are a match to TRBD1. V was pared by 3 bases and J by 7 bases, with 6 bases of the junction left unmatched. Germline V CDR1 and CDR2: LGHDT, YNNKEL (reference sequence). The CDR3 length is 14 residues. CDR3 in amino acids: CASSQGDREAGYTF. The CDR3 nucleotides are TGTGCCAGCAGCCAGGGGGACAGGGAGGCTGGCTACACCTTC.

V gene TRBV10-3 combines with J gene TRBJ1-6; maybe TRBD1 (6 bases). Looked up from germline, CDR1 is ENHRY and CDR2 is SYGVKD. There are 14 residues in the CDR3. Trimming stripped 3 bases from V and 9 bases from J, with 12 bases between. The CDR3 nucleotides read TGTGCCATCAGTGACGGACAGCCGGGTTCACCCCTCCACTTT. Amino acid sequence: CAISDGQPGSPLHF.